The rows below give T cell receptor beta chains drawn from one sample of a study of tumor-infiltrating lymphocytes in primary liver carcinoma. TCRdb analysed the multiplex PCR reads with MiXCR anew, one entry per CDR3 protein. The sample holds about 190,000 distinct CDR3 sequences, around four fifths seen once. Sequenced: tumor tissue from primary liver carcinoma. The receptors come from a man between 40 and 49 years old with primary liver carcinoma and hepatitis B virus infection. The CDR3 runs from the conserved cysteine through the conserved F or W. D genes are given only for firm matches. Some rows mark clone size as missing; the rest say once, few, many or name a class of expanded clone.

abundance	d_gene	j_gene	v_gene	CDR3aa	CDR3nt
NA	NA	TRBJ2-3	TRBV20-1	CSVSQPTDTQYF	TGCAGTGTATCCCAGCCCACAGATACGCAGTATTTT
NA	NA	TRBJ2-3	TRBV19	CASSWYDTQYF	TGTGCCAGTAGTTGGTACGATACGCAGTATTTT
NA	NA	TRBJ1-5	TRBV11-2	CASSLVGLTGSNQPQLF	TGTGCCAGCAGCTTAGTAGGCTTAACAGGGAGCAATCAGCCCCAGCTTTTT
NA	NA	TRBJ2-3	TRBV14	CARSQDSEYTRYF	TGTGCCAGAAGCCAAGACAGCGAATATACGCGGTATTTT
NA	TRBD1	TRBJ2-3	TRBV6-1	CATKSGTGTQYF	TGTGCCACTAAATCGGGGACAGGCACGCAGTATTTT
once	NA	TRBJ2-1	TRBV6-1	CTSNEAQGSFSYNEQFF	TGTACCAGCAATGAAGCGCAAGGTAGCTTCTCGTACAATGAGCAGTTCTTC
NA	NA	TRBJ2-6	TRBV6-6	CASSYPSESGANVLTF	TGTGCCAGCAGTTACCCCTCAGAGTCAGGGGCCAACGTCCTGACTTTC
NA	NA	TRBJ2-3	TRBV19	CASNIGALTDTQYF	TGTGCCAGTAATATCGGAGCCCTCACAGATACGCAGTATTTT
NA	NA	TRBJ2-3	TRBV11-1	CASSSWGTSVGASTDTRYF	TGTGCCAGCAGCTCTTGGGGAACCTCTGTTGGAGCCAGCACAGATACGCGGTATTTT
NA	NA	TRBJ1-1	TRBV6-5	CASRYSQVVTEAFF	TGTGCCAGCAGATACTCCCAGGTGGTCACTGAAGCTTTCTTC
NA	NA	TRBJ2-1	TRBV29-1	CSDARDFTWEQFF	TGCAGCGACGCCCGGGATTTCACGTGGGAGCAATTCTTC
medium-sized	NA	TRBJ1-1	TRBV11-1	CASSLAGAGNTEAFF	TGTGCCAGCAGCTTAGCAGGGGCTGGGAACACTGAAGCTTTCTTT
NA	NA	TRBJ2-2	TRBV6-5	CVSSYQGVLGELFF	TGTGTCAGCAGTTATCAAGGGGTACTGGGGGAACTGTTTTTT